This TCR beta chain was observed in a study of cytomegalovirus exposure and HLA in healthy donors. General observations from the study: A later analysis linked a missense DCLRE1C variant to TCR beta V- and J-gene trimming. Accounts indicate the classifier identified cytomegalovirus status with strong specificity and sensitivity.

Healthy bone marrow donors made up the donors. Details on this clone: The antigen is undetermined. The limits of the CDR3 on the DNA are not certain, so only TCRdb's listed CDR3 is given.

The study ran its PCR with 60 Vbeta and 13 Jbeta primers. Using immunoSEQ multiplex PCR, the repertoire was profiled, and TCRdb retains in-frame clones only, with some absent. Of roughly 99,000 clones in the sample, approximately 75% were seen once. Both ends counted, the CDR3 spans 12 residues. Germline values: CDR1 SGHDT, CDR2 YYEEEE. The specimen sequenced was PBMCs. The clonotype comes from a woman aged 35 to 49 in good health and CMV-seronegative. The chain carries TRBV5-6 and TRBJ2-4; the DNA was not used to check the table's D call, TRBD1. CDR3 amino acids: CASSFAQGAGYF.